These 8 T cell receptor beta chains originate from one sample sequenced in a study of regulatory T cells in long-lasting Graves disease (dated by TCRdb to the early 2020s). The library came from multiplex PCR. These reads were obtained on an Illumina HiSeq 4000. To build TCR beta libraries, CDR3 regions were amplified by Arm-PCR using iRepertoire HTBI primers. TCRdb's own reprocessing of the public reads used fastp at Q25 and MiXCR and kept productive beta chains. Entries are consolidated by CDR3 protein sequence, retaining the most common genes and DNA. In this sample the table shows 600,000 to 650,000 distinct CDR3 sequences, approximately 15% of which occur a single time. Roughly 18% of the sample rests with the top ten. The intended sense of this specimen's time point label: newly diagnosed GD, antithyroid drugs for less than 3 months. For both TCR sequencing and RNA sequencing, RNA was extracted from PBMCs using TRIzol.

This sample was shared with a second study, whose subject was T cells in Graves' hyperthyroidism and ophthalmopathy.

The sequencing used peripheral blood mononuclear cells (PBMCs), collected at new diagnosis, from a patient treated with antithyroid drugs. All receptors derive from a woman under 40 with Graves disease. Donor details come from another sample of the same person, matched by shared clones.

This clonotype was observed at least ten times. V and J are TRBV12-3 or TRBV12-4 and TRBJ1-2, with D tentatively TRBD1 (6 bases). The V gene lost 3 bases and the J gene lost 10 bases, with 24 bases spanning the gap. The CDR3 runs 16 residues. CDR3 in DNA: TGTGCCAGCAGTTTTGGTTTTGAGGGGGTGTACCGGCTCTACACCTTC. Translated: CASSFGFEGVYRLYTF.

This chain's CDR3 is CASSYPTGTRRNDEQFF. The CDR3 DNA is TGTGCCAGCAGCTACCCAACCGGGACTAGAAGAAACGATGAGCAGTTCTTC. The chain links TRBV11-2 to TRBJ2-1; TRBD2 matches at 8 bases. V lost 4 bases to trimming and J lost 8 bases; unmatched junction nucleotides: 16. The CDR3 totals 17 residues. Germline CDR1 and CDR2: SGHAT and FQNNGV.

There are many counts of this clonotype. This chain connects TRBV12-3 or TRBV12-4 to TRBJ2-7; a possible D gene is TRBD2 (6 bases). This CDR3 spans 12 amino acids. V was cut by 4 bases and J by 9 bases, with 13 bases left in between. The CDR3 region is CASSSPTSRQYF. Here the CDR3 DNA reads TGTGCCAGCAGTTCCCCGACTAGTAGGCAGTACTTC.

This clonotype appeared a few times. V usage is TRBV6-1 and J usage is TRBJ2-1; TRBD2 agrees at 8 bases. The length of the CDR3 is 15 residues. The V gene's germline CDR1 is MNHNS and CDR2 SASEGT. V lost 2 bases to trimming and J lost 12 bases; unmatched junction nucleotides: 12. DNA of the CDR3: TGTGCCAGCAGTGAATGGGGACTAGTTTCGTCAGGGCAGTTCTTC. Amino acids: CASSEWGLVSSGQFF.

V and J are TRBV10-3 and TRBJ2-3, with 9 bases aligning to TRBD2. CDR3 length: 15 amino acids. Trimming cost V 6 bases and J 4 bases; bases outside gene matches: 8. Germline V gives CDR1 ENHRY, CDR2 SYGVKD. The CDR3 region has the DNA TGTGCCATCAGGACCCTTAGCGGGAGTGCAGATACGCAGTATTTT. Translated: CAIRTLSGSADTQYF.

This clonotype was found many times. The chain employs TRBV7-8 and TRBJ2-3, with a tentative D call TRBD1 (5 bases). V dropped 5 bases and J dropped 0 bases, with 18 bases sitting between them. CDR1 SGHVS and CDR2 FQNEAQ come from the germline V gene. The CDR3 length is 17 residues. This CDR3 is CASSQWSRTTSTDTQYF. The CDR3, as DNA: TGTGCCAGCAGCCAGTGGTCGAGGACAACTAGCACAGATACGCAGTATTTT.

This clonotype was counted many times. The chain's CDR3 is CASSQTGAGNTQYF. The CDR3 DNA sequence: TGTGCCAGCAGCCAGACAGGGGCTGGGAATACGCAGTATTTT. V gene TRBV3-1 combines with J gene TRBJ2-3; 8 bases agree with TRBD1. The CDR3 is 14 residues long. The germline V gene encodes CDR1 LGHDT and CDR2 YNNKEL (reference sequence). V lost 3 bases to trimming and J lost 7 bases; unmatched junction nucleotides: 6.

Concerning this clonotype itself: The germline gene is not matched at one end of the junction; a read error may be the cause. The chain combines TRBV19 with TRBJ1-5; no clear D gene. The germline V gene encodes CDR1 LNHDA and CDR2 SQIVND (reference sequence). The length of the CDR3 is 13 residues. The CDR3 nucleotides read TGTGCCAGTAGTATAAAAGGAGGTCAGCCCCAGCGTTTT. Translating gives CASSIKGGQPQRF.